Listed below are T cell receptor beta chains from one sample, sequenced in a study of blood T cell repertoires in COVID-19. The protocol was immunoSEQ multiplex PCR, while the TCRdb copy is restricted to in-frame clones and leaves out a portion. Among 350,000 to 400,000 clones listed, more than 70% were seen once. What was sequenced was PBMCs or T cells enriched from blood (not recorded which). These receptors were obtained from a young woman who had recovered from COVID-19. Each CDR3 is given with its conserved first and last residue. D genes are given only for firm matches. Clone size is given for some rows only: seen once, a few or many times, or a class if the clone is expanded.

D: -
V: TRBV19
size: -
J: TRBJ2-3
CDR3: CASSLDSGPPLDTQYF
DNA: TGTGCCAGTAGTCTCGATAGCGGCCCACCTTTGGATACGCAGTATTTT

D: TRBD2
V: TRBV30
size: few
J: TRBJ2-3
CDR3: CAWTKRGSTDTQYF
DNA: TGTGCCTGGACTAAGCGGGGCAGCACAGATACGCAGTATTTT

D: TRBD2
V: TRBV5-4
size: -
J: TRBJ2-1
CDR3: CASGLAGGDEQFF
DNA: TGTGCCAGCGGGCTAGCGGGGGGGGATGAGCAGTTCTTC

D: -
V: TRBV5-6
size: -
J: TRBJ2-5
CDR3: CASSITTGIWGETQYF
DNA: TGTGCCAGCAGCATTACCACAGGGATCTGGGGAGAGACCCAGTACTTC

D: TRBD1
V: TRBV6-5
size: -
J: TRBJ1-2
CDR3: CASSYLGRGLGYTF
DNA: TGTGCCAGCAGTTACCTCGGCAGGGGGCTTGGCTACACCTTC

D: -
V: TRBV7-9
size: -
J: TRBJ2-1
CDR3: CASSRTDNEQFF
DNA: TGTGCCAGCAGTCGGACAGACAATGAGCAGTTCTTC

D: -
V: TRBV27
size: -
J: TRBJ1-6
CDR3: CASSFSTGSHSPLHF
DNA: TGTGCCAGCAGTTTTTCCACAGGGAGTCATTCACCCCTCCACTTT

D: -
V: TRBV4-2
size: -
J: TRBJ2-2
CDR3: CASSQARGAGELFF
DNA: TGTGCCAGCAGCCAAGCCAGGGGAGCCGGGGAGCTGTTTTTT

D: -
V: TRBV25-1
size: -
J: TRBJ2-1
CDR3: CASSDSQGHLYNEQFF
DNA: TGTGCCAGCAGTGATTCTCAGGGTCACCTTTACAATGAGCAGTTCTTC

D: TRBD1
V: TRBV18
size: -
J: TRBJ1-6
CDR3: CASSSDRGNNSPLHF
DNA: TGCGCCAGCTCATCGGACAGGGGAAACAATTCACCCCTCCACTTT

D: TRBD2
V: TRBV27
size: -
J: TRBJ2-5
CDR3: CASRGVAAGETQYF
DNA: TGTGCCAGCAGAGGGGTAGCAGCGGGGGAGACCCAGTACTTC

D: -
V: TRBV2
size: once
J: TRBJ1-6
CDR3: CASNWGGGDNSPLHF
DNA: TGTGCCAGCAATTGGGGGGGAGGGGACAATTCACCCCTCCACTTT

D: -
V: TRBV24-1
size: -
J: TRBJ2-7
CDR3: CATSDPGQSYEQYF
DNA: TGTGCCACCAGTGATCCAGGACAGTCCTACGAGCAGTACTTC

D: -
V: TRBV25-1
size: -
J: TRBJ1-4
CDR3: CASSAGEKLFF
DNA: TGTGCCAGCAGTGCCGGTGAAAAACTGTTTTTT

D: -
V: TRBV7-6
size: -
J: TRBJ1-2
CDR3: CASSPRGQGNYGYTF
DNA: TGTGCCAGCAGCCCGAGAGGGCAGGGGAACTATGGCTACACCTTC

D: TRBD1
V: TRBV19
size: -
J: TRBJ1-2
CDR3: CASLRRQGDYGYTF
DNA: TGTGCCAGCCTACGTCGACAGGGTGACTATGGCTACACCTTC

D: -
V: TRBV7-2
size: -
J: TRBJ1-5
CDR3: CASSLAISGNQPQHF
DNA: TGTGCCAGCAGCTTAGCAATTAGTGGCAATCAGCCCCAGCATTTT

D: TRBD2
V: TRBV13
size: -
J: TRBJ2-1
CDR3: CASSLRGAGGFYNEQFF
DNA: TGTGCCAGCAGCCTCCGAGGGGCGGGGGGCTTCTACAATGAGCAGTTCTTC

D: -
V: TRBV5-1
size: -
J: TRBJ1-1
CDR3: CASSSSSGQNTEAFF
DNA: TGCGCCAGCAGCTCTTCCTCGGGACAGAACACTGAAGCTTTCTTT

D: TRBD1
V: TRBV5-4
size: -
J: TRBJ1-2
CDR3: CASSPRTGGLGGYTF
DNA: TGTGCCAGCAGCCCCAGGACAGGGGGCCTTGGTGGCTACACCTTC

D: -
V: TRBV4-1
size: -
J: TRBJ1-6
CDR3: CASRPQGHNSYNSPLHF
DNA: TGCGCCAGCAGGCCCCAGGGACATAACTCCTATAATTCACCCCTCCACTTT

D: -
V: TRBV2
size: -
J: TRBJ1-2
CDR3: CASRPGNYGYTF
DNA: TGTGCCAGCAGGCCCGGGAACTATGGCTACACCTTC

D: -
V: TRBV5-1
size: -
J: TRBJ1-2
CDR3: CASSFSSGGGYGYTF
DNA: TGCGCCAGCAGCTTCTCCTCAGGAGGCGGCTATGGCTACACCTTC

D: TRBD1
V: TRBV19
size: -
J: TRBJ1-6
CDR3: CASSYPTGGYRSPLHF
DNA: TGTGCCAGTAGCTACCCGACAGGGGGGTACCGATCACCCCTCCACTTT

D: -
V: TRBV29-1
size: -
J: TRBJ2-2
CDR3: CSVEDTQDTGELFF
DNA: TGCAGCGTTGAAGACACCCAGGACACCGGGGAGCTGTTTTTT

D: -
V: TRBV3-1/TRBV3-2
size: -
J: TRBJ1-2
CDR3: CASSQGQELYGYTF
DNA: TGTGCCAGCAGCCAAGGACAGGAACTCTATGGCTACACCTTC

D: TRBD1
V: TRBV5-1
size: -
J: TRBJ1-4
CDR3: CASSWGDRGEEKLFF
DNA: TGCGCCAGCAGCTGGGGGGACAGGGGAGAAGAAAAACTGTTTTTT